This TCR beta chain was documented in a study of somatic mutations in cytotoxic T cells in rheumatoid arthritis. Study details: Peripheral blood samples of approximately 27 ml EDTA were taken from patients directly after diagnosis and before treatment. Whole-study results and caveats: Age-dependent increases in CD8+ clonality occurred in rheumatoid arthritis patients but not in healthy controls. A largest CD8+ clone above 20% of CD8+ cells occurred in about an eighth of the roughly 60 patients.

Germline CDR1 reads SGHRS; CDR2 reads YFSETQ. CDR3 size: 15 residues. The ends were cut back, 1 base at V and 6 bases at J, with 14 bases in the middle. Profiling relied on immunoSEQ multiplex PCR, and the TCRdb table lists in-frame clones only, not all of them. The sample gives several thousand clones, about 83% of which show up once; roughly 14% is in the top ten. This clone is large (0.1 to 1%) in the sample. Antigen: not known. Other DNA sequences in the same sample also yield this CDR3. Using positive magnetic bead selection on an AutoMACS, CD4+ and CD8+ cells were isolated, after which their purity was checked by flow cytometry.

This clonotype originated in a woman aged 45 to 65 with rheumatoid arthritis. The chain carries TRBV5-1 and TRBJ2-1; tentatively, D is TRBD2 (6 bases). Sequencing input: CD8+ T cells sorted from blood. The CDR3 region has the DNA TGCGCCAGCAGCTTGCTTCGGGAGTCTCTCAATGAGCAGTTCTTC. Its protein is CASSLLRESLNEQFF.